The 14 T cell receptor beta chains below come from one sample, sequenced in a study of blood T cells in healthy people across ages. A second PCR, run for roughly 7 to 12 cycles, used a sample-barcoded 5' primer plus a J-beta primer mix. TCRdb re-analysed the 5' RACE reads in MiXCR, keeping a single row per CDR3 protein. The sample includes around 1.5 million distinct CDR3 sequences, around 36% of them seen just once. Material for sequencing was blood. The receptors originated from a woman aged 30 to 39 in good health.

Only a few counts were recorded for this clonotype. This chain uses TRBV7-2 with TRBJ2-7, with 10 bases identical to TRBD1. The CDR3 consists of 17 residues. Trimming removed 5 bases from V and 0 bases from J; junction bases left unmatched: 10. Per germline, CDR1 SGHTA and CDR2 FQGNSA. The CDR3 DNA is TGTGCCAGCAGCCTCTCAGGACAGGGGGGTTACTCCTACGAGCAGTACTTC. This translates into CASSLSGQGGYSYEQYF.

This clonotype occurred a few times. The V and J genes are TRBV4-1 and TRBJ1-2; 10 bases fit TRBD1. Germline-derived CDR1 and CDR2 are MGHRA and YSYEKL. The CDR3 is 15 residues long. The trim removed 4 bases at V and 6 bases at J, leaving 8 bases unmatched. The CDR3 region has the DNA TGCGCCAGCAGCCGAACCGCCGGGACAGGGGATGGCTACACCTTC. Translated, it gives CASSRTAGTGDGYTF.

This clonotype occurred a few times. J is TRBJ2-1 and V is TRBV11-2, with 7 bases that match TRBD2. Germline V gives CDR1 SGHAT, CDR2 FQNNGV. This CDR3 is 18 amino acids long. The junction had 13 bases not matched to a gene; V was cut back by 0 bases and J by 5 bases. The CDR3 here is CASSLEYRGQRGNNEQFF. The CDR3, as DNA: TGTGCCAGCAGCTTAGAGTATAGGGGCCAGCGGGGTAACAATGAGCAGTTCTTC.

The chain has TRBV20-1 and TRBJ1-1; TRBD1 aligns across 7 bases. J gave up 8 bases and V 5 bases, and 11 bases lay outside the gene matches. This CDR3 spans 13 amino acids. Germline V CDR1 and CDR2: DFQATT, SNEGSKA (reference sequence). CDR3 protein: CSAGITGTDEAFF. The CDR3 DNA follows: TGCAGTGCTGGGATTACCGGGACAGACGAAGCTTTCTTT.

This clonotype was observed a few times. J is TRBJ2-3 and V is TRBV20-1; D gene unclear. The germline V gene encodes CDR1 DFQATT and CDR2 SNEGSKA (reference sequence). V shed 0 bases and J shed 0 bases, with 13 bases lying between them. CDR3 length: 16 residues. Written as DNA, the CDR3 is TGCAGTGCTAGAGATACGGCTACCACTAGCACAGATACGCAGTATTTT. Translated, it gives CSARDTATTSTDTQYF.

V usage is TRBV7-2 and J usage is TRBJ2-1; weak D call: TRBD1 (5 bases). Germline CDR1 reads SGHTA; CDR2 reads FQGNSA. V was clipped by 4 bases and J by 4 bases, with 14 bases between them. CDR3 size: 15 residues. This CDR3 reads CASSSRQPQYNEQFF. CDR3 DNA sequence: TGTGCCAGCAGCTCCCGACAGCCCCAATACAATGAGCAGTTCTTC.

This clonotype has ten or more counts. This chain uses TRBV7-9 with TRBJ1-3; D gene unclear. The CDR3 runs to 13 residues. Trimming stripped 8 bases from V and 2 bases from J, with 10 bases between. Looked up from germline, CDR1 is SEHNR and CDR2 is FQNEAQ (reference sequence). In nucleotides, the CDR3 is TGTGCCAGCCAGTTGGGTCCTGGAAACACCATATATTTT. As protein: CASQLGPGNTIYF.

This clonotype turned up a few times. The chain combines TRBV7-9 with TRBJ2-1; no firm D call. Trimming removed 2 bases at V and 9 bases at J, with 11 bases between. The CDR3 is made up of 13 amino acids. Germline assignment: CDR1 SEHNR and CDR2 FQNEAQ (reference sequence). CDR3 bases: TGTGCCAGCAGCTTATTACCAGCTGGTGAGCAGTTCTTC. This sequence encodes CASSLLPAGEQFF.

This clonotype was counted only a few times. The chain couples TRBV20-1 to TRBJ2-7; tentative D call: TRBD2 (5 bases). V was trimmed by 5 bases and J by 1 base, leaving 18 bases between them. Germline V gene lookup returns CDR1 DFQATT and CDR2 SNEGSKA (reference sequence). CDR3 size: 15 residues. The CDR3 DNA reads TGCAGTGCTCCAGAGGGCGCGTTCAGTTCCTACGAGCAGTACTTC. This gives the protein CSAPEGAFSSYEQYF.

The CDR3 sequence: CATSVGTSGGQETQYF. The CDR3 DNA sequence: TGTGCCACCAGCGTAGGGACTAGCGGGGGCCAAGAGACCCAGTACTTC. The genes are TRBV15 and TRBJ2-5, with TRBD2 matching 14 bases. The J segment lost 1 base and the V segment lost 5 bases, leaving 3 bases of the junction unmatched. From germline, CDR1 is LNHNV and CDR2 YYDKDF (reference sequence). The length of the CDR3 is 16 residues.

This clonotype has only a few counts. The rearrangement uses TRBV7-9 and TRBJ2-5; the match to TRBD2 covers 8 bases. This CDR3 is built from 16 residues. Trimming cost V 5 bases and J 3 bases; bases outside gene matches: 11. The germline gives CDR1 SEHNR, CDR2 FQNEAQ (reference sequence). The CDR3 loop is CASSRPGAGEEETQYF. As DNA, the CDR3 is TGTGCCAGCAGCCGTCCGGGAGCGGGAGAAGAAGAGACCCAGTACTTC.

The chain combines TRBV4-1 with TRBJ2-5, with TRBD2 identical over 11 bases. J lost 0 bases, V lost 1 base, and 4 bases had no gene match. Germline loops: CDR1 MGHRA, CDR2 YSYEKL. There are 17 residues in the CDR3. The CDR3 coding sequence is TGCGCCAGCAGCCAAGTTAGCGGGGGGGCGTACCAAGAGACCCAGTACTTC. Amino acid sequence: CASSQVSGGAYQETQYF.

The rearrangement uses TRBV7-9 and TRBJ1-1, with a possible D match to TRBD1 (6 bases). The CDR3 is 16 residues long. Germline lookup yields CDR1 SEHNR and CDR2 FQNEAQ (reference sequence). Trimming stripped 4 bases from V and 6 bases from J, with 21 bases between. Here the CDR3 reads CASSSARLQGGSEAFF. In DNA, the CDR3 is TGTGCCAGCAGCTCGGCCCGACTACAGGGAGGATCTGAAGCTTTCTTT.

This clonotype was observed a few times. The junction and the germline gene differ at one end; a read error may be behind it. The V and J genes are TRBV5-1 and TRBJ2-6; TRBD2 might be the D (6 bases). Germline CDR1 is SGHRS and CDR2 is YFSETQ. This CDR3 is 19 amino acids long. CDR3 DNA sequence: TGCGCCAGCAGCTTCGTTCCGGGTGGAGGGTCGAATGGGGCCATCGTCCTGACTTTC. It yields the protein CASSFVPGGGSNGAIVLTF.